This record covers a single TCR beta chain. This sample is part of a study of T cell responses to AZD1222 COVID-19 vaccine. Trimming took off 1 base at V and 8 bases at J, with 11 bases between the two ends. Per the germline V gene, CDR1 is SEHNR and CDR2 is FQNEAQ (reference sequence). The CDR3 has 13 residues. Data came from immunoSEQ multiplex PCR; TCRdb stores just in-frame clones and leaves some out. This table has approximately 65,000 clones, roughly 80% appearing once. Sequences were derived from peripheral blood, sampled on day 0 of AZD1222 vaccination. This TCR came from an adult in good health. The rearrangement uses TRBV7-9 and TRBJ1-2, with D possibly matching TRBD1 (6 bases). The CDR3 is CASSLGTDLGYTF. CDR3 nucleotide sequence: TGTGCCAGCAGCTTAGGGACAGACTTGGGCTACACCTTC.